This record looks at one T cell receptor (beta chain) sequence and its context. Its target is unknown. Per the germline V gene, CDR1 is KGHSH and CDR2 is LQKENI. V trimming: 3 bases; J trimming: 4 bases; junction bases outside the gene matches: 2. The CDR3 loop spans 13 amino acids. The data are from a study of long-term antiretroviral therapy in people with HIV. The run of the v3.0 immunoSEQ assay was at survey level. Here immunoSEQ multiplex PCR was the method, and the copy in TCRdb shows in-frame clones only, minus some. This table has about 25,000 clones, 80% to 90% appearing once. Study-level results: Nothing was known about ART adherence, viral resistance or changes in therapy. Controls showed broader CDR3 length ranges than did the HIV repertoires.

The chain employs TRBV18 and TRBJ1-2, with 7 nucleotides matching TRBD1. The receptor's source is a middle-aged man with HIV. The sequencing here drew on unsorted PBMCs, taken 1.2 years after starting antiretroviral therapy. CDR3 coding DNA: TGTGCCAGCTCACCCCCAGGGGGCTATGGCTACACCTTC. Translation: CASSPPGGYGYTF.